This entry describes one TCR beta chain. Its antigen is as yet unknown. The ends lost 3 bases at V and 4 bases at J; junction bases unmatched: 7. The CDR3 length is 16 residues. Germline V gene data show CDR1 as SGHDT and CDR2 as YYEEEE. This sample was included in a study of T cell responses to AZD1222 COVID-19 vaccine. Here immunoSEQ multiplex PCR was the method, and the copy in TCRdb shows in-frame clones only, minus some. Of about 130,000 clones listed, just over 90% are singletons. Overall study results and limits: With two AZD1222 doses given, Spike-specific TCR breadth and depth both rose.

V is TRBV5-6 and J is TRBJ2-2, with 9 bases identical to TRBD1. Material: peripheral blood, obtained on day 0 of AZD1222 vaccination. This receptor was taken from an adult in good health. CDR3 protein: CASSSTGQGGTGELFF. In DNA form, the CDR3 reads TGTGCCAGCAGCTCAACGGGACAGGGAGGCACCGGGGAGCTGTTTTTT.